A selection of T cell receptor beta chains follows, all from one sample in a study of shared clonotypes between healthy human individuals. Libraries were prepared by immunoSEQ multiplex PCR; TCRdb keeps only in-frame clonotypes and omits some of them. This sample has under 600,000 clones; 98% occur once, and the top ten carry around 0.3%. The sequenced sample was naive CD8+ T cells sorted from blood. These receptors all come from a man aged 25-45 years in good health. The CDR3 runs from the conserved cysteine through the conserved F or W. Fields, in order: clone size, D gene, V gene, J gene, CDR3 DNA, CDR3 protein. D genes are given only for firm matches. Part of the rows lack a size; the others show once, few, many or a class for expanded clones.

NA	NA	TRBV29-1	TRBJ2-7	TGCAGCGTCGTACCAGACAGAACCTACGAGCAGTACTTC	CSVVPDRTYEQYF
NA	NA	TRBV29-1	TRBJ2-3	TGCAGCGTTGAAGATCCCGAGGGGATAGTAACAGATACGCAGTATTTT	CSVEDPEGIVTDTQYF
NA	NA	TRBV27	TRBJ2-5	TGTGCCAGCAGTTTATCGAGGGGACTGCACCAAGAGACCCAGTACTTC	CASSLSRGLHQETQYF
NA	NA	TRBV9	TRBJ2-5	TGTGCCAGCAGCGTAGCTAACTCGCAAGAGACCCAGTACTTC	CASSVANSQETQYF
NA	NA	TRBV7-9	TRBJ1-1	TGTGCCAGCAGGCAACGAAACGCGGCGGCTTTCTTT	CASRQRNAAAFF
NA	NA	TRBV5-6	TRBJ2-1	TGTGCCAGCAGCCTGGGCCCAAGCTCCTACAATGAGCAGTTCTTC	CASSLGPSSYNEQFF
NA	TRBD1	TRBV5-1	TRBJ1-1	TGCGCCAGCAGCTTGGACAGGGGTCGGAACTCCGAAGCTTTCTTT	CASSLDRGRNSEAFF
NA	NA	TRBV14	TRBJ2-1	TGTGCCAGCAGCCACACAGGGTACAATGAGCAGTTCTTC	CASSHTGYNEQFF
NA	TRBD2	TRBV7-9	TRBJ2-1	TGTGCCAGCAGCTTTAGCGGGAGCTCCTACAATGAGCAGTTCTTC	CASSFSGSSYNEQFF
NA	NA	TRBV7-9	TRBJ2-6	TGTGCCAGCAGCTTTGAGTCTGGGGCCAACGTCCTGACTTTC	CASSFESGANVLTF
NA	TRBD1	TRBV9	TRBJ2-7	TGTGCCAGCAGCCCAGGGGGTAGCTCCTACGAGCAGTACTTC	CASSPGGSSYEQYF
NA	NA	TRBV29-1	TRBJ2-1	TGCAGCGCCGTCGGGGTCCGAGGCTATGAGCAGTTCTTC	CSAVGVRGYEQFF
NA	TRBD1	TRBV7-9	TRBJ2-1	TGTGCCAGCAGTTCCACGATCCGGGACAGCAATGAGCAGTTCTTC	CASSSTIRDSNEQFF
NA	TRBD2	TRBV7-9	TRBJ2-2	TGTGCCAGCAGCTCTGGACTAGCGGGAGGGACCGGGGAGCTGTTTTTT	CASSSGLAGGTGELFF
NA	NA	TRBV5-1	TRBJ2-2	TGCGCCAGCAGCTCAGACGGGGAGCTGTTTTTT	CASSSDGELFF
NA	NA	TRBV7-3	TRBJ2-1	TGTGCCAGCAGCTCGCAGGAATACAATGAGCAGTTCTTC	CASSSQEYNEQFF
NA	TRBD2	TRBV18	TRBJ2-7	TGTGCCAGCCAGACGACACCGGGACTAGCGTTTGGCGAGCAGTACTTC	CASQTTPGLAFGEQYF
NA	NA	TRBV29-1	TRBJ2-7	TGCAGCGTTGTTATGGGTGTGTTCCACGAGCAGTACTTC	CSVVMGVFHEQYF
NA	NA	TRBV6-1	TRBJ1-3	TGTGCCAGCAGTGATTGGAGCTCTGGAAACACCATATATTTT	CASSDWSSGNTIYF
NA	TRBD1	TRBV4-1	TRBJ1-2	TGCGCCAGCAGCCCTTTTACAGGGGGCGGGTATGGCTACACCTTC	CASSPFTGGGYGYTF
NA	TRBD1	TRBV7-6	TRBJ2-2	TGTGCCAGCAGCTTAGGCGGACAGGGTAATCCCGGGGAGCTGTTTTTT	CASSLGGQGNPGELFF
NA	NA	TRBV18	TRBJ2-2	TGTGCCAGCTCAGATCCGCAGATGGGGGAGCTGTTTTTT	CASSDPQMGELFF
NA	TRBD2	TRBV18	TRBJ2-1	TGTGCCAGCTCACCACCGGTTGAGTCTAGCGGGAGTAAGGACTCCTACAATGAGCAGTTCTTC	CASSPPVESSGSKDSYNEQFF
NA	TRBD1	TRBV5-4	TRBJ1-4	TGTGCCAGCAGCCGCCGGGACAGCGGAGAAAAACTGTTTTTT	CASSRRDSGEKLFF
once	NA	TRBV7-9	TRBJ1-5	TGTGCCAGCAGCTTAGCGTGGTCAGGGGACAACAATCAGCCCCAGCATTTT	CASSLAWSGDNNQPQHF
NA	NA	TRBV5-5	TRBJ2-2	TGTGCCAGCAGCTTGGTTCGGACCGGCAACTGGGGGGAGCTGTTTTTT	CASSLVRTGNWGELFF
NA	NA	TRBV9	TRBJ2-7	TGTGCCAGCGGGGGGCTAACCTACGAGCAGTACTTC	CASGGLTYEQYF
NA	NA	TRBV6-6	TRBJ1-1	TGTGCCAGCCCTGCCGGTCTCACCACTGAAGCTTTCTTT	CASPAGLTTEAFF
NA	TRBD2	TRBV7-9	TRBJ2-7	TGTGCCAGCAGCTCTTCGGGACTAGCGGCCCCCACCTACGAGCAGTACTTC	CASSSSGLAAPTYEQYF
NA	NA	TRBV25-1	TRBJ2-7	TGTGCCAGCAGCGAGGCAAGTCGCCCATACTTC	CASSEASRPYF
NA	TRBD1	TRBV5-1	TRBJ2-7	TGCGCCAGCAGCCGGACAGGGGCCTTCGAGCAGTACTTC	CASSRTGAFEQYF
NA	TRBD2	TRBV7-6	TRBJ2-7	TGTGCCAGCAGCTTAGTCTCTAGCGGGAGTAGGGCCTACGAGCAGTACTTC	CASSLVSSGSRAYEQYF
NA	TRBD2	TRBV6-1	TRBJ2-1	TGTGCCAGCAGCCACAGGGGGACTAGCGGCAATGAGCAGTTCTTC	CASSHRGTSGNEQFF
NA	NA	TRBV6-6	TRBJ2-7	TGTGCCAGCAGTTTACTTCCCTCCTACGAGCAGTACTTC	CASSLLPSYEQYF
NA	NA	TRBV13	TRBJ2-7	TGTGCCAGCAACCAGGGGCACTCCTACGAGCAGTACTTC	CASNQGHSYEQYF
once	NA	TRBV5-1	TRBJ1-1	TGCGCCAGCAGCTTGGCCTCTTTCCAACGGAACACTGAAGCTTTCTTT	CASSLASFQRNTEAFF
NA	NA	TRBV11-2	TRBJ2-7	TGTGCCAGCAGCTCGGGACCTTCCTACGAGCAGTACTTC	CASSSGPSYEQYF
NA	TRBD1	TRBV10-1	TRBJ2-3	TGCGCCAGCAGTGATCCTGACAGGGAAGATACGCAGTATTTT	CASSDPDREDTQYF
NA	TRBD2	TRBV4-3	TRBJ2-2	TGCGCCAGCAGGGGAGGGGACTCTTCGAACACCGGGGAGCTGTTTTTT	CASRGGDSSNTGELFF
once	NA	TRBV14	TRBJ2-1	TGTGCCAGCAGCGGAGAAATAGTTTCGCAGTTCTTC	CASSGEIVSQFF
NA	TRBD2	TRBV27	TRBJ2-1	TGTGCCAGCAGCGGGACTAGCGGTAGCTCCTACAATGAGCAGTTCTTC	CASSGTSGSSYNEQFF
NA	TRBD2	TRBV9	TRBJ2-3	TGTGCCAGCAGCGAGCCAGCGGGAGTCACAGATACGCAGTATTTT	CASSEPAGVTDTQYF
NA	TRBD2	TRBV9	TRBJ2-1	TGTGCCAGCAGCGCACCTACGGGGGGAGGGGATGAGCAGTTCTTC	CASSAPTGGGDEQFF
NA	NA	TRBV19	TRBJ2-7	TGTGCCAGTAGTATGGGGCCGGGGGGCCCCTACGAGCAGTACTTC	CASSMGPGGPYEQYF
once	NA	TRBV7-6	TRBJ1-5	TGTGCCAGCAGCTTAAGGGCGGATAGCAATCAGCCCCAGCATTTT	CASSLRADSNQPQHF
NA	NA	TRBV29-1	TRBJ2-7	TGCAGCGTTGAAGAACAGGGGAGGTCCTACGAGCAGTACTTC	CSVEEQGRSYEQYF
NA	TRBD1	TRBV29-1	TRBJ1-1	TGCAGCGCTATGGGACAGGGAGGAACTGAAGCTTTCTTT	CSAMGQGGTEAFF
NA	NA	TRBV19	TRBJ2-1	TGTGCCAGTACAGGGCTTGGCAATGAGCAGTTCTTC	CASTGLGNEQFF
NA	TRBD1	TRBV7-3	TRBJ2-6	TGTGCCAGCAGCCACCCCGTAGGACAGGGAAGTGGGGCCAACGTCCTGACTTTC	CASSHPVGQGSGANVLTF
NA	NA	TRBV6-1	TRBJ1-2	TGTGCCAGCACAGGGAGCGGGACCTTCTATGGCTACACCTTC	CASTGSGTFYGYTF
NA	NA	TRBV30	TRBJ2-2	TGTGCCCAGACAGACGGGTATGGCGGGGAGCTGTTTTTT	CAQTDGYGGELFF
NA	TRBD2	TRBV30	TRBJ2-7	TGTGCCTGGAGTTGGACTAGCGGGAGGGACGAGCAGTACTTC	CAWSWTSGRDEQYF
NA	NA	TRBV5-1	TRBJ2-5	TGCGCCAGCAGCTTGGAGGGGTCAAGGGAGACCCAGTACTTC	CASSLEGSRETQYF
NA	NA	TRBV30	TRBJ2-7	TGTGCCTGGAGCGGTGGAACCTACGAGCAGTACTTC	CAWSGGTYEQYF